Only a few counts were recorded for the clone carrying this T cell receptor beta chain. This sample is drawn from a study of beta chain features in type 1 diabetes. As every portion of the isolated RNA was reverse transcribed, the sequencing read expressed TCRB transcripts. Generated by immunoSEQ multiplex PCR, the TCRdb table keeps only in-frame clones and is missing some. The sample records roughly 250,000 clones, about 70% being singletons. The ends were cut back, 2 bases at V and 0 bases at J, with 4 bases in the middle. Germline V CDR1 and CDR2: LNHNV, YYDKDF (reference sequence). There are 13 residues in the CDR3.

This sequence was found in a man in his thirties or forties in good health. The sequenced material came from naive CD4+ T cells from blood. The chain uses TRBV15 and TRBJ1-1, with D uncertain. CDR3 nucleotide sequence: TGTGCCACCAGCAGAAAGATGAACACTGAAGCTTTCTTT. This gives the protein CATSRKMNTEAFF. Full variable domain (missing parts from reference TRBV15 and TRBJ1-1): DAMVIQNPRYQVTQFGKPVTLSCSQTLNHNVMYWYQQKSSQAPKLLFHYYDKDFNNEADTPDNFQSRRPNTSFCFLDIRSPGLGDTAMYLCATSRKMNTEAFFGQGTRLTVV.